Listed below are T cell receptor beta chains from one sample, sequenced in a study of shared clonotypes between healthy human individuals. Sequencing used immunoSEQ multiplex PCR; TCRdb keeps in-frame clones, though not all of them. Of 640,000 or so clones listed, about two thirds are singletons. Sequenced sample: memory CD4+ T cells sorted from blood. The origin of the receptors is a woman aged 30 to 39 in good health. Each CDR3 is given with its conserved first and last residue. D genes are given only for firm matches. Rows give clone size only sometimes, using once, few, many, or a class for an expanded clone.

j_call,d_call,v_call,clone_size,cdr3_nt,cdr3_aa
TRBJ1-1,NA,TRBV25-1,NA,TGTGCCAGCAAGGGGACAAGCCACACTGAAGCTTTCTTT,CASKGTSHTEAFF
TRBJ1-1,TRBD1,TRBV5-1,NA,TGCGCCAGCAGCCTGACCACAGGGGTCACTGAAGCTTTCTTT,CASSLTTGVTEAFF
TRBJ2-3,NA,TRBV11-2,NA,TGTGCCAGCAGCTTAGGGGACCCGCGCGCAGATACGCAGTATTTT,CASSLGDPRADTQYF
TRBJ1-6,NA,TRBV5-1,NA,TGCGCCAGCAGCCTCGGGGCGGGGGCCAAAACACCCCTCCACTTT,CASSLGAGAKTPLHF
TRBJ2-4,NA,TRBV25-1,once,TGTGCCAGCAGTCCGCGGACAGGAGGGGGTTGGGCCAAAAACATTCAGTACTTC,CASSPRTGGGWAKNIQYF
TRBJ2-1,TRBD2,TRBV29-1,NA,TGCAGTATAGCGGGAGGGCCCTACAATGAGCAGTTCTTC,CSIAGGPYNEQFF
TRBJ1-5,NA,TRBV4-2,NA,TGTGCCAGCAGCCAAGGGATCAATAGCAATCAGCCCCAGCATTTT,CASSQGINSNQPQHF
TRBJ1-4,NA,TRBV27,NA,TGTGCCAGCAGTACCGGGGTGGGGGCTTTTGAAAAACTGTTTTTT,CASSTGVGAFEKLFF
TRBJ1-1,TRBD1,TRBV10-1,few,TGCGCCGTACAGGGGGCAAGGGACACTGAAGCTTTCTTT,CAVQGARDTEAFF
TRBJ2-5,NA,TRBV18,NA,TGTGCCAGCTCACCCTCTCAAGAGACCCAGTACTTC,CASSPSQETQYF
TRBJ1-3,NA,TRBV2,NA,TGTGCCAGCAGTGAAGCAAAGACAGGCTTGAGGGAAAGCACCATATATTTT,CASSEAKTGLRESTIYF
TRBJ2-3,NA,TRBV6-6,NA,TGTGCCACCAGACAGCCCCAAGCAGCAGATACGCAGTATTTT,CATRQPQAADTQYF
TRBJ2-7,TRBD2,TRBV30,NA,TGTGCCTGGAAGGAGGTAGCGGGCCTCGAGCAGTACTTC,CAWKEVAGLEQYF
TRBJ2-1,NA,TRBV7-2,NA,TGTGCCAGCACTTCGACCGGGACCCACTACAATGAGCAGTTCTTC,CASTSTGTHYNEQFF
TRBJ2-2,NA,TRBV18,NA,TGTGCCAGCTCACCGTTTGGGGGTCCCGAGAACACCGGGGAGCTGTTTTTT,CASSPFGGPENTGELFF
TRBJ1-2,NA,TRBV28,few,TGTGCCAGCGGCCGTTATGGCTACACCTTC,CASGRYGYTF
TRBJ2-7,NA,TRBV5-4,NA,TGTGCCAGCAGCGTACTAGGGGCCTACGAGCAGTACTTC,CASSVLGAYEQYF
TRBJ1-2,NA,TRBV30,NA,TGTGCCTGGAGTGGGGGTCGTGGATACTATGGCTACACCTTC,CAWSGGRGYYGYTF
TRBJ2-4,NA,TRBV19,NA,TGTGCCAGTAGTCCCCCGGCGGCGACCAAAAACATTCAGTACTTC,CASSPPAATKNIQYF
TRBJ2-7,NA,TRBV10-1,NA,TGCGCCAGCAGTGACGAGAGCGAGCAGTACTTC,CASSDESEQYF
TRBJ1-2,TRBD1,TRBV2,NA,TGTGCCAGCACCCAGGGGGACAGCCCTAACTATGGCTACACCTTC,CASTQGDSPNYGYTF
TRBJ1-2,NA,TRBV7-8,many,TGTGCCAGCAGTCCCTACCGCCTTCAGACATCTACGTATGGCTACACCTTC,CASSPYRLQTSTYGYTF
TRBJ2-3,NA,TRBV6-4,NA,TGTGCCAGCAGGAGGACTTTCACAGATACGCAGTATTTT,CASRRTFTDTQYF
TRBJ2-1,TRBD2,TRBV27,NA,TGTGCCAGCATGGTTCTTGGACTAGCGGGACGGAGCTCCTACAATGAGCAGTTCTTC,CASMVLGLAGRSSYNEQFF
TRBJ2-5,NA,TRBV5-1,NA,TGCGCCAGCAGCTTGAGGACGGAGCAAGAGACCCAGTACTTC,CASSLRTEQETQYF
TRBJ2-7,NA,TRBV11-2,few,TGTGCCAGCAGCTTGGGACCCCCCTACGAGCAGTACTTC,CASSLGPPYEQYF
TRBJ1-5,NA,TRBV28,NA,TGTGCCAGCAGATACGGGGTCAATCAGCCCCAGCATTTT,CASRYGVNQPQHF
TRBJ2-1,NA,TRBV28,few,TGTGCCAGCATGCGGCCCCATTACAATGAGCAGTTCTTC,CASMRPHYNEQFF
TRBJ2-3,TRBD2,TRBV30,once,TGTGCCTGGGCCGGACCGTGGGCTAGCGGGGGCACAGATACGCAGTATTTT,CAWAGPWASGGTDTQYF
TRBJ2-3,NA,TRBV2,NA,TGTGCCAGCAAAGCAGCTGGGGGCACAGATACGCAGTATTTT,CASKAAGGTDTQYF
TRBJ2-3,NA,TRBV28,few,TGTGCCAGCAGGACAGGCGGCGAGGGAGATACGCAGTATTTT,CASRTGGEGDTQYF
TRBJ2-2,TRBD2,TRBV5-1,NA,TGCGCCAGCAGCCCGGCCGGGACTAGCACCGGGGAGCTGTTTTTT,CASSPAGTSTGELFF
TRBJ2-6,TRBD1,TRBV6-1,NA,TGTGCCAGCAGTCGGACAGGGGATGGGGCCAACGTCCTGACTTTC,CASSRTGDGANVLTF
TRBJ1-2,NA,TRBV28,once,TGTGCCAGCAGGCTGGATTATGGCTACACCTTC,CASRLDYGYTF
TRBJ2-7,NA,TRBV19,NA,TGTGCCAGTAGTATCCAGGACCTGGACTACGAGCAGTACTTC,CASSIQDLDYEQYF
TRBJ2-7,NA,TRBV7-5,NA,TGTGTCAGAAGCCCCGGGGGCGAGCAGTACTTC,CVRSPGGEQYF
TRBJ2-7,TRBD2,TRBV27,NA,TGTGCCAGCAGTTCTAGCGGGCCAGCCTACGAGCAGTACTTC,CASSSSGPAYEQYF
TRBJ1-4,NA,TRBV15,NA,TGTGCCACCAGCAGGCGTTTTGGGGGAAGAGATGAAAAACTGTTTTTT,CATSRRFGGRDEKLFF
TRBJ2-3,TRBD2,TRBV10-3,NA,TGTGCCATCAGTGAGTCGACTAGCTCAGATACGCAGTATTTT,CAISESTSSDTQYF
TRBJ1-2,NA,TRBV9,NA,TGTGCCAGCAGCGTAGAACGCTGGGGCTATCAACCCTATGGCTACACCTTC,CASSVERWGYQPYGYTF
TRBJ2-7,NA,TRBV5-4,once,TGTGCCAGCAGCGGGGACAATGTCTACGAGCAGTACTTC,CASSGDNVYEQYF
TRBJ2-5,TRBD1,TRBV5-6,NA,TGTGCCAGCAGCCGGGACAGGGGACCAGCCGGGACCCAGTACTTC,CASSRDRGPAGTQYF
TRBJ1-2,TRBD1,TRBV11-3,NA,TGTGCCAGCAGCTCAGCGTCAGGGGGTGGTGGCTACACCTTC,CASSSASGGGGYTF
TRBJ1-2,NA,TRBV6-1,NA,TGTGCCAGCAATATGGCAGCCTATGGCTACACCTTC,CASNMAAYGYTF
TRBJ1-5,NA,TRBV6-5,NA,TGTGCCAGCAGCCGAACAGGATATAGCAATCAGCCCCAGCATTTT,CASSRTGYSNQPQHF
TRBJ2-7,NA,TRBV27,NA,TGTGCCAGCGGGAACAGACCCGGGACGGGACCCTACGAGCAGTACTTC,CASGNRPGTGPYEQYF
TRBJ1-1,NA,TRBV7-9,NA,TGTGCCAGCAGCTTAGGGGGGGCAACGCTCCTGAACACTGAAGCTTTCTTT,CASSLGGATLLNTEAFF
TRBJ2-5,TRBD1,TRBV13,NA,TGTGCCAGCAGCCTCGACAGGGAACAAGAGACCCAGTACTTC,CASSLDREQETQYF
TRBJ1-2,NA,TRBV19,few,TGTGCCAGTAGTATAGACTTCTATGGCTACACCTTC,CASSIDFYGYTF
TRBJ2-7,NA,TRBV11-3,NA,TGTGCCAGCAGCTTAGGAGGGGAAGAGCAGTACTTC,CASSLGGEEQYF
TRBJ2-1,TRBD2,TRBV7-9,NA,TGTGCCAGCAGTTTTCTAGCGGGGGTGAGCGAGTTCTTC,CASSFLAGVSEFF
TRBJ2-1,NA,TRBV5-5,NA,TGTGCCAGCAGCTTGGAACAGAGCTCCTACAATGAGCAGTTCTTC,CASSLEQSSYNEQFF
TRBJ1-1,NA,TRBV7-9,NA,TGTGCCAGCAGCCTAAACACGGAGAGCACTGAAGCTTTCTTT,CASSLNTESTEAFF
TRBJ2-5,TRBD1,TRBV6-5,NA,TGTGCCAGCAGAAGGACAGGGTTCCTCCTTGAGACCCAGTACTTC,CASRRTGFLLETQYF
TRBJ2-2,NA,TRBV15,NA,TGTGCCACCAGCCCTCTGGGGCCGTCCGGGGAGCTGTTTTTT,CATSPLGPSGELFF
TRBJ2-5,NA,TRBV7-8,NA,TGTGCCAGCAGCTTATCCAGCGGAGAGACCCAGTACTTC,CASSLSSGETQYF
TRBJ2-5,NA,TRBV11-2,NA,TGTGCCAGCAGCTTGGTACGGGCGGGGGCCCGGTACTTC,CASSLVRAGARYF
TRBJ2-1,NA,TRBV28,NA,TGTGCCAGCAGTGCAGGATACAATGAGCAGTTCTTC,CASSAGYNEQFF
TRBJ2-2,TRBD2,TRBV27,NA,TGTGCCAGCAAAGGTTTAGCGGGAGGGGACGGGGAGCTGTTTTTT,CASKGLAGGDGELFF